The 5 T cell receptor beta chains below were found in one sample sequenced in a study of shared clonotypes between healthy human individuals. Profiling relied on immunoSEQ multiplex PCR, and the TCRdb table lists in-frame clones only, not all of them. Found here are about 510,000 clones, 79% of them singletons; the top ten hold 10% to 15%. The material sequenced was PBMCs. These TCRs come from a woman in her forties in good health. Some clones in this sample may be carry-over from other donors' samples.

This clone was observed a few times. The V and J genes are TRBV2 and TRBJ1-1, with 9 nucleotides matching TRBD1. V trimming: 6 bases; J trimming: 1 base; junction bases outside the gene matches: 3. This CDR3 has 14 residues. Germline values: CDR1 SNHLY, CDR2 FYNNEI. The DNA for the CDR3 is TGTGCCAGCAGGTCGACAGGGGGGAACACTGAAGCTTTCTTT. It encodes CASRSTGGNTEAFF.

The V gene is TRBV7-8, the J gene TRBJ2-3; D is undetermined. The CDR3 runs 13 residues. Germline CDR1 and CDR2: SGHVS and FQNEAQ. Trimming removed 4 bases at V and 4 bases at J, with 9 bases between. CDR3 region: CASSSNRADTQYF. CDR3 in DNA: TGTGCCAGCAGCTCCAACAGAGCAGATACGCAGTATTTT.

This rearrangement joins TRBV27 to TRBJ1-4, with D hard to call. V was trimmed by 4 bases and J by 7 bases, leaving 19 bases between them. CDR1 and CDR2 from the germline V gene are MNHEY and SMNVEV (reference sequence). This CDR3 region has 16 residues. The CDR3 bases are TGTGCCAGCAGTTCAATTTCTACGGCAAAGAGTGAAAAACTGTTTTTT. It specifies CASSSISTAKSEKLFF.

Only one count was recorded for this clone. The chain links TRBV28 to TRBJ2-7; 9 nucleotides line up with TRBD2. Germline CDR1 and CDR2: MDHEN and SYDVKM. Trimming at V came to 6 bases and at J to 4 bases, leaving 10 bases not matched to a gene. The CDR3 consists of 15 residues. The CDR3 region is CASSSGSGSRYEQYF. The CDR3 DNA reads TGTGCCAGCAGCTCCGGTAGCGGGAGTCGGTACGAGCAGTACTTC.

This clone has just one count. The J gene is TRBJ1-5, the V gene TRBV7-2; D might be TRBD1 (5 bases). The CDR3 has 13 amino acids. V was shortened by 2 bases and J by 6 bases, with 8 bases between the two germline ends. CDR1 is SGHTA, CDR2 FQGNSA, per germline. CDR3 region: CASSLIGVQPQHF. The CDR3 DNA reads TGTGCCAGCAGCTTAATAGGGGTTCAGCCCCAGCATTTT.